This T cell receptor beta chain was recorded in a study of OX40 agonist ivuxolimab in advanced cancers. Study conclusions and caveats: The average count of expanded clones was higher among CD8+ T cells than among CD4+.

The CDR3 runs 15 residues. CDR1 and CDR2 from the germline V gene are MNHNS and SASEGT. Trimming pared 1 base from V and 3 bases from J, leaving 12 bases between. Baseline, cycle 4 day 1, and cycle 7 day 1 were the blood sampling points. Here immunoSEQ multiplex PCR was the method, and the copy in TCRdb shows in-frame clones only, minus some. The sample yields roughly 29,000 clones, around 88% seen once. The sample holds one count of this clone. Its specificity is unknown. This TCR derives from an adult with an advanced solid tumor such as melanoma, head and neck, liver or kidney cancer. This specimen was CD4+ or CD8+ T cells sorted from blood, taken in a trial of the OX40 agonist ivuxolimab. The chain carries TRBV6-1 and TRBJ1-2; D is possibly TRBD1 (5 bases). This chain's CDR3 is CASSEGVTAYYGYTF. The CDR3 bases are TGTGCCAGCAGTGAAGGGGTGACAGCCTACTATGGCTACACCTTC.